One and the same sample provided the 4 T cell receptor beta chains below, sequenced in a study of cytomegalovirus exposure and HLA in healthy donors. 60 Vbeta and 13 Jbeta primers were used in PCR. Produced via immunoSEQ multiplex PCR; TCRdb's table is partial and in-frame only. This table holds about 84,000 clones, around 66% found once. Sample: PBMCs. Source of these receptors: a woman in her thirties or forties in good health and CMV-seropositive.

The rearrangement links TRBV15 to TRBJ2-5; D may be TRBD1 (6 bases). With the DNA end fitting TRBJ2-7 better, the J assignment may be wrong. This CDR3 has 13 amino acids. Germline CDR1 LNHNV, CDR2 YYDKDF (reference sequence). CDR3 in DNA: TGTGCCACCAGCAACCGCCCAGGGGACGAGCAGTACTTC. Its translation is CATSNRPGDEQYF.

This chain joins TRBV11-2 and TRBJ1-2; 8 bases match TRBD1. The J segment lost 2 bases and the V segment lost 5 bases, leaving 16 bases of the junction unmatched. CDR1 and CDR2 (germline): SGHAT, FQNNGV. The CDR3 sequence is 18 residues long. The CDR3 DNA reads TGTGCCAGCAGCCCGTCCCCCGGGACAGGCTACCTGAACTATGGCTACACCTTC. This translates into CASSPSPGTGYLNYGYTF.

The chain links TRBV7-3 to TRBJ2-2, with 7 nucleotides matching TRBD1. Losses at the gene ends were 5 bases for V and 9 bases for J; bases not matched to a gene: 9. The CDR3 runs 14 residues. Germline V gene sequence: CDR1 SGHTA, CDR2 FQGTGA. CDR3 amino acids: CASSPGTEGRELFF. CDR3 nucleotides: TGTGCCAGCAGCCCAGGGACAGAAGGGAGGGAGCTGTTTTTT.

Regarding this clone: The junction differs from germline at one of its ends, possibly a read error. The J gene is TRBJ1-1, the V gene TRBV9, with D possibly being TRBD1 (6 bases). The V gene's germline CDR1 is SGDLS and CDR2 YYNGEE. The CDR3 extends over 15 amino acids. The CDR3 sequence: CASSASGEIDTEASF. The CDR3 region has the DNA TGTGCCAGCAGCGCATCAGGGGAGATAGACACTGAAGCTTCCTTT.